This paragraph reports one T cell receptor (beta chain). This clone was found once. The specificity of this receptor is unknown. Per-base quality was not reported, and no clone a single base away is much larger than it. In the prospective study, participants were roughly 18 to 100 years old, resided in approximately 25 geographic areas of the United States, and were enrolled through a virtual design. To assign participants to cohorts, the prospective study relied on clinical history that participants themselves reported in a screening survey and a study questionnaire. In the prospective study, mobile phlebotomists collected whole blood, serum and a nasopharyngeal or oropharyngeal swab from each participant. Prospective study participants could optionally give additional blood draws and questionnaires over a roughly 2-month period. Before DNA extraction, blood samples from the prospective study were shipped at room temperature or frozen.

The data stem from a study of blood T cell repertoires in COVID-19 (dated by TCRdb to 2020 to 2021). At the level of the whole study: Collaborator samples came from the United States, Italy and Spain and covered acute and convalescent phases of COVID-19. The material from the prospective study consisted of cDNA or gDNA derived from T cells, B-cell-depleted T cells, or PBMCs. Subjects who had been exposed to COVID-19, were actively infected with it, or had recovered from it provided the deeply sampled blood TCRbeta repertoires that made up the dataset. A freely available public database, intended as a resource for researchers studying the immune response to SARS-CoV-2, is where the repertoires were released. The samples were drawn from the first 160 participants of the ongoing ImmuneRACE study and from roughly 1,300 subjects provided by 6 global collaborators. Sample metadata almost always included a de-identified subject ID, COVID-19 status, age in years and sex. HLA class I and class II types, where available, came from metadata supplied by the sample provider rather than from assay-based typing. Overall study results and their limits: How much clinical and demographic metadata was included differed by source and by participant, and the metadata was provided uncurated.

V is cut by 1 base and J by 8 bases, and the space between the germline ends is 14 bases. From the cysteine up to the phenylalanine, the CDR3 has a length of 15 residues. Only CDR3 DNA is held: 45 bases, read in frame from base 1. Per the germline V gene (reference sequence), LGHDT is the CDR1 and YNNKEL is the CDR2. TCRbeta CDR3 regions were amplified from genomic DNA by means of the immunoSEQ Assay, a bias-controlled multiplex PCR. Concerning the study's data processing: Within the assay, amplification of reference gene primers was used to estimate how many nucleated cells each sample contained. Sequence reads were collapsed and filtered to measure the absolute abundance of every unique TCRbeta CDR3 rearrangement. For each sample, productive Simpson clonality was calculated as the square root of Simpson's diversity index across productive rearrangements. The table comes from immuneACCESS by way of TCRdb, which keeps in-frame sequences with V and J called. Part of the clones is missing from these tables; in studies checked, under half for an unresolved V gene and the rest for unknown reasons. For V, J and clone size, that table is used; D and trimming come from the DNA. The sample profile shows roughly 150,000 clones; 81% of them were found once. Around 5.3% of the sample comes from the top ten.

The V and J genes are TRBV3-1 (or the pseudogene TRBV3-2) and TRBJ1-4; the D gene remains uncertain. This receptor was identified in a woman between 40 and 55 years old with acute COVID-19. Sequenced input: PBMCs or T cells enriched from blood (not recorded which). The nucleotides read TGTGCCAGCAGCCAAGTGGGCCTCCCAAAGGAAAAACTGTTTTTT. This gives the protein CASSQVGLPKEKLFF.